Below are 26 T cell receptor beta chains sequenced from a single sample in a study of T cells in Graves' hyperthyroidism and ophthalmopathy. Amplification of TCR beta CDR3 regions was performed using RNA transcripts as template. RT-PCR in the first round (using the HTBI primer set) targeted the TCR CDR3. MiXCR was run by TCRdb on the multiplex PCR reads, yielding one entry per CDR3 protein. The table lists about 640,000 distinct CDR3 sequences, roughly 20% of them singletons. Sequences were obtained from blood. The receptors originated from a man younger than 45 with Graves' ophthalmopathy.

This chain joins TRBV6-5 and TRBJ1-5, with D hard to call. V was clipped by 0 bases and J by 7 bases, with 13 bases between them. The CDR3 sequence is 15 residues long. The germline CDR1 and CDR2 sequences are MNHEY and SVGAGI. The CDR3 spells CASSYSGGKYQPQHF. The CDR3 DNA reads TGTGCCAGCAGTTACTCGGGAGGGAAGTACCAGCCCCAGCATTTT.

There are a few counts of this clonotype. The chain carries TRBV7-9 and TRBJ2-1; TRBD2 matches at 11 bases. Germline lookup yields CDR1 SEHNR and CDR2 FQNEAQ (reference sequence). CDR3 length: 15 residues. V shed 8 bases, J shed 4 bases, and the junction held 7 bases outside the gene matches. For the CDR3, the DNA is TGTGCCAGCCCGACTCTAGCGGGAGGATACAATGAGCAGTTCTTC. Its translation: CASPTLAGGYNEQFF.

The CDR3 sequence is CASSYADRAGFLSSYNSPLHF. Written as DNA, the CDR3 is TGTGCCAGCAGTTACGCCGACAGGGCTGGCTTCCTCAGCTCCTATAATTCACCCCTCCACTTT. This chain joins TRBV6-2 or TRBV6-3 and TRBJ1-6; TRBD1 agrees at 7 bases. Germline CDR1 reads MNHEY; CDR2 reads SVGEGT. Trimming at V came to 2 bases and at J to 0 bases, leaving 16 bases not matched to a gene. This CDR3 is built from 21 residues.

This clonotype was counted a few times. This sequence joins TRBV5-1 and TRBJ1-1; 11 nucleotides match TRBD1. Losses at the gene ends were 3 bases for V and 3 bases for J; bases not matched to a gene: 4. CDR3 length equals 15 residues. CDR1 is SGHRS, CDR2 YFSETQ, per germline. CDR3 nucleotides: TGCGCCAGCAGCTGGACAGGGGGCCCCGACACTGAAGCTTTCTTT. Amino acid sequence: CASSWTGGPDTEAFF.

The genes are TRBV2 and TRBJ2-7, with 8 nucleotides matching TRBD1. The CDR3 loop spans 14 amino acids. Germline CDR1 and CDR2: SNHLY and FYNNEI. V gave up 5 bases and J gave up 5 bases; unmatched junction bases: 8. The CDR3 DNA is TGTGCCAGCAGTCACCGGGACAGGTTACACGAGCAGTACTTC. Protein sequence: CASSHRDRLHEQYF.

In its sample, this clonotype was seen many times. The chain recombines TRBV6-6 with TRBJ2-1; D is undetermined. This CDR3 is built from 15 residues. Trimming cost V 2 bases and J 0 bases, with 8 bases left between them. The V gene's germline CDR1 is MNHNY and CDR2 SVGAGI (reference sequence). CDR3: CASSYGVSSYNEQFF. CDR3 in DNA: TGTGCCAGCAGTTACGGGGTGAGCTCCTACAATGAGCAGTTCTTC.

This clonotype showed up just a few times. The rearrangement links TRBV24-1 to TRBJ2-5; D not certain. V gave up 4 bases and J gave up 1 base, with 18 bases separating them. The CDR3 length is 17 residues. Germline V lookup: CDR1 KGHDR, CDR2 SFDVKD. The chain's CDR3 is CATSDPLGVGSQETQYF. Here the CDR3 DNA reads TGTGCCACCAGTGACCCGCTCGGCGTTGGCAGCCAAGAGACCCAGTACTTC.

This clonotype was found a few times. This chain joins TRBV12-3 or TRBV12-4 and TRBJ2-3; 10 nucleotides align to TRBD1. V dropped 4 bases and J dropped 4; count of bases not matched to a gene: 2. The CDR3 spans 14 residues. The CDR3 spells CASSWGQGSDTQYF. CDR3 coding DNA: TGTGCCAGCAGTTGGGGACAGGGGTCAGATACGCAGTATTTT.

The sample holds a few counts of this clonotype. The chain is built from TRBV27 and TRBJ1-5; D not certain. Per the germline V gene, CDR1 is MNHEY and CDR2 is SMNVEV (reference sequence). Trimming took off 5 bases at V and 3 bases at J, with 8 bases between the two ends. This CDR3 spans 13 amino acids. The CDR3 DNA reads TGTGCCAGCAGTCCGCTCGACAATCAGCCCCAGCATTTT. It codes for CASSPLDNQPQHF.

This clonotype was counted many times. The CDR3 spells CASSVRGDPDTQYF. The CDR3, as DNA: TGTGCCAGCAGCGTTAGAGGGGACCCAGATACGCAGTATTTT. J is TRBJ2-3 and V is TRBV9, with D perhaps matching TRBD1 or TRBD2 (5 bases each). Trimming stripped 2 bases from V and 4 bases from J, with 11 bases between. The CDR3 loop spans 14 amino acids. CDR1 and CDR2 (germline): SGDLS, YYNGEE.

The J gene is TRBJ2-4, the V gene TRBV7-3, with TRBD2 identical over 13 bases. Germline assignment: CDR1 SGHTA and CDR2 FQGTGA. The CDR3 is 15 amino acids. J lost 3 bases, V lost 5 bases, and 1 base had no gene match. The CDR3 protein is CASSGLAGDKNIQYF. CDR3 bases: TGTGCCAGCAGCGGACTAGCGGGAGACAAAAACATTCAGTACTTC. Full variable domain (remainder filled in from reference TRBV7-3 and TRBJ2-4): GAGVSQTPSNKVTEKGKYVELRCDPISGHTALYWYRQSLGQGPEFLIYFQGTGAADDSGLPNDRFFAVRPEGSVSTLKIQRTERGDSAVYLCASSGLAGDKNIQYFGAGTRLSVL.

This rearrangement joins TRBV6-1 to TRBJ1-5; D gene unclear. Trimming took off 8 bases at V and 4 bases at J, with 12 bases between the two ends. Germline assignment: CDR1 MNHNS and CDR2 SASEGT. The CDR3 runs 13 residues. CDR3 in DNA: TGTGCCAGCCTTTTGGACCGAAATCAGCCCCAGCATTTT. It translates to CASLLDRNQPQHF.

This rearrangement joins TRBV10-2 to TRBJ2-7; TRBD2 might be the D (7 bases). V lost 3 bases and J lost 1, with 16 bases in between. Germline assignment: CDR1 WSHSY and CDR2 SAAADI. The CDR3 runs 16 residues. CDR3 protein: CASSDYGGPVSYEQYF. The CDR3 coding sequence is TGCGCCAGCAGTGATTACGGGGGGCCAGTTTCCTACGAGCAGTACTTC.

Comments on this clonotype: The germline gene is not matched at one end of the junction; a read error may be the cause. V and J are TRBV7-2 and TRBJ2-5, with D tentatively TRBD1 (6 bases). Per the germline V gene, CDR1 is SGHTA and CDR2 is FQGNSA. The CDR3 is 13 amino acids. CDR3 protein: CVSSYRVQETQYF. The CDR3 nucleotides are TGTGTCAGCAGCTACAGGGTCCAGGAGACCCAGTACTTC.

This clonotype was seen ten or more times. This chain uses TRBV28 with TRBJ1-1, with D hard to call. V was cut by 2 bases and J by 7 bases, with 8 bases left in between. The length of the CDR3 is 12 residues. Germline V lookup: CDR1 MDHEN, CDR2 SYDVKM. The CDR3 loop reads CASSLEVGEAFF. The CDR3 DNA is TGTGCCAGCAGTTTAGAGGTTGGTGAAGCTTTCTTT.

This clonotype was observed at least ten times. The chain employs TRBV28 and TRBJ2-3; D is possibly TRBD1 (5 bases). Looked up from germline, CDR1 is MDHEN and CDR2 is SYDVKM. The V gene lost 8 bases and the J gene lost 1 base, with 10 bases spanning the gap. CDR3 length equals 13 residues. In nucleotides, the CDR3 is TGTGCCAGCCGAGAACAGGGCACAGATACGCAGTATTTT. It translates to CASREQGTDTQYF.

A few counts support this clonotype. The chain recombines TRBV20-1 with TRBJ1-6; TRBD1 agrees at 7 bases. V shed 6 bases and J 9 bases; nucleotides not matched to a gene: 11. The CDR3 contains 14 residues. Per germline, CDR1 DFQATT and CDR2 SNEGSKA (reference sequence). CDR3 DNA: TGCAGTGCCCGACAAGACAGGGTCTCTTCACCCCTCCACTTT. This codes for CSARQDRVSSPLHF.

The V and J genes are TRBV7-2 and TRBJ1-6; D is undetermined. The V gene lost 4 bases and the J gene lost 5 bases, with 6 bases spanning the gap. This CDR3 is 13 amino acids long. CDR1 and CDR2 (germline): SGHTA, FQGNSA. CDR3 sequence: CASSSQHNSPLHF. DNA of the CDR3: TGTGCCAGCAGCTCACAGCATAATTCACCCCTCCACTTT.

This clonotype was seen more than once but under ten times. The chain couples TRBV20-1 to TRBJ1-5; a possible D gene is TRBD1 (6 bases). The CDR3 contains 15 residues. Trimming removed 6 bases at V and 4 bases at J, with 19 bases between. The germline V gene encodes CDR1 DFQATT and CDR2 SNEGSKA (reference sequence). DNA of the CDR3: TGCAGTGCCACCGTCAGAGGAGGGGGTAATCAGCCCCAGCATTTT. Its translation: CSATVRGGGNQPQHF.

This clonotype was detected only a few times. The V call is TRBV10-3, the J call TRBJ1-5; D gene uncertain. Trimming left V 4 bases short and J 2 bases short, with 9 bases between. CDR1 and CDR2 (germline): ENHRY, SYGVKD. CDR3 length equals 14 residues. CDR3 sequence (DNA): TGTGCCATCAGTGTAGCAGGAGGCAATCAGCCCCAGCATTTT. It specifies CAISVAGGNQPQHF.

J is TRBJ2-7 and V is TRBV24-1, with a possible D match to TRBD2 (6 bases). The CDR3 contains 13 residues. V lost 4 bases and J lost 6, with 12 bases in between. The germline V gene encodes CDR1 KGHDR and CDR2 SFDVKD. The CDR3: CATSDPAGREQYF. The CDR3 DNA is TGTGCCACCAGTGACCCCGCGGGGCGCGAGCAGTACTTC.

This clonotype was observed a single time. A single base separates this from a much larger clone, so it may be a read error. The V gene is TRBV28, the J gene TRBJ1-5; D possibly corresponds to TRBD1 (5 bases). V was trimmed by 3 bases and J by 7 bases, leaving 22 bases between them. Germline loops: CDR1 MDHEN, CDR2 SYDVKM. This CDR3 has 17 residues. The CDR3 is CASSLLVAQAVNQPQHF. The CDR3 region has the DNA TGTGCCAGCAGTTTGTTGGTGGCACAGGCGGTTAACCAGCCCCAGCATTTT.

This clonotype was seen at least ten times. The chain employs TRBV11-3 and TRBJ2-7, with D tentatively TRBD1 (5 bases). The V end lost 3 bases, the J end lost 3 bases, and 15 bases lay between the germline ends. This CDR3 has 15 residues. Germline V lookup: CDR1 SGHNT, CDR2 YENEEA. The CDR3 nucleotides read TGTGCCAGCAGCTTTAGTACAGGCAAAGACTACGAGCAGTACTTC. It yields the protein CASSFSTGKDYEQYF.

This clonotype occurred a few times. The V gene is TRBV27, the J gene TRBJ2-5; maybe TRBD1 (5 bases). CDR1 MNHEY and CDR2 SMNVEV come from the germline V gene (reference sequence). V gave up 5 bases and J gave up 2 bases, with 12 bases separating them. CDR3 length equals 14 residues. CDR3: CASSLGHRQETQYF. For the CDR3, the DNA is TGTGCCAGCAGTCTAGGACACCGACAAGAGACCCAGTACTTC.

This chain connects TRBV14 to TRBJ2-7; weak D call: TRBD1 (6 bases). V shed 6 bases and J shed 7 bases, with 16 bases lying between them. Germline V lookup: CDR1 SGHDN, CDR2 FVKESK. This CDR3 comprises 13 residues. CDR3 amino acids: CASSRGGLEEQYF. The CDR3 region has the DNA TGTGCCAGCAGTCGAGGGGGTTTGGAGGAGCAGTACTTC.

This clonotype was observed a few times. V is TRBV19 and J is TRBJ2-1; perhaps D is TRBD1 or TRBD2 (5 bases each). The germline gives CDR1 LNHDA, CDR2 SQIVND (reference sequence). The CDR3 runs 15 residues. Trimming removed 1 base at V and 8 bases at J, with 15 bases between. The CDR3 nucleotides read TGTGCCAGTAGTATAGGGGGGACGCCATGGGATGAGCAGTTCTTC. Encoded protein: CASSIGGTPWDEQFF.